This T cell receptor (beta chain) is drawn from a study of beta chain features in type 1 diabetes. General study results and limits: Shorter templates might be favored by PCR, and equally so in patients and in controls. It was among patients, rather than healthy donors, that naive, central memory and Treg TCRB repertoires appeared more similar.

The purity of all sorted populations exceeded 98%. The germline V gene has CDR1 ENHRY and CDR2 SYGVKD. The V end was cut by 0 bases, the J end by 2 bases, with 13 bases between. CDR3 size: 16 residues. What was sequenced were expressed TCRB transcripts, since all of the isolated RNA had been reverse transcribed. Method: immunoSEQ multiplex PCR; TCRdb's copy keeps in-frame clones and lacks some. This sample yields 900,000 or so clones, of which 15% to 20% are seen a single time; about 0.025% belongs to the top ten. This clone was seen only a few times. What it binds is not known. This receptor was taken from a woman aged 18-35 years in good health. The specimen sequenced was naive CD4+ T cells from blood. The chain couples TRBV10-3 to TRBJ2-5; D gene unclear. CDR3 in DNA: TGTGCCATCAGTGAGTCGTTGGTTACGGAACAAGAGACCCAGTACTTC. It is translated as CAISESLVTEQETQYF.